The 14 T cell receptor beta chains presented below share a single source sample, sequenced in a study of cytomegalovirus exposure and HLA in healthy donors. The PCR employed 60 Vbeta primers together with 13 Jbeta primers. Some clones are missing from TCRdb's copy, which holds only in-frame ones; the method was immunoSEQ multiplex PCR. The table lists about 52,000 clones, around 70% of them singletons, with about 9.1% in the top ten. The sequencing input was PBMCs. These receptors all come from a woman between 50 and 59 years old in good health and CMV-seronegative.

The chain links TRBV18 to TRBJ2-3; 7 bases fit TRBD2. The CDR3 consists of 15 residues. With 3 bases clipped from V and 3 bases from J, the junction kept 6 bases outside the gene matches. From germline, CDR1 is KGHSH and CDR2 LQKENI. The chain's CDR3 is CASSPSGTTTDTQYF. In DNA, the CDR3 is TGTGCCAGCTCACCTTCCGGGACTACAACAGATACGCAGTATTTT. Together with reference TRBV18 and TRBJ2-3, the CDR3 gives the full variable domain: NAGVMQNPRHLVRRRGQEARLRCSPMKGHSHVYWYRQLPEEGLKFMVYLQKENIIDESGMPKERFSAEFPKEGPSILRIQQVVRGDSAAYFCASSPSGTTTDTQYFGPGTRLTVL.

The V gene is TRBV6-6, the J gene TRBJ2-5; no firm D call. Germline V CDR1 and CDR2: MNHNY, SVGAGI (reference sequence). V shed 7 bases and J shed 3 bases, with 12 bases lying between them. The CDR3 runs to 13 residues. This CDR3 reads CASTRPPEETQYF. The CDR3 coding sequence is TGTGCCAGCACCCGCCCCCCGGAAGAGACCCAGTACTTC.

A word on this clone: Lacking the conserved final phenylalanine or tryptophan, this CDR3 likely reflects a read error. The rearrangement joins TRBV2 to TRBJ2-2; 7 bases agree with TRBD2. J was trimmed by 2 bases and V by 10 bases; bases with no gene match: 10. CDR1 and CDR2 from the germline V gene are SNHLY and FYNNEI. The CDR3 spans 15 residues. The CDR3 bases are TGTGCCACCTTTGGGGGGGGGAGTAACACCGGGGAGCTGTTTGTT. Amino acid sequence: CATFGGGSNTGELFV.

The V and J genes are TRBV19 and TRBJ1-1, with 7 positions matching TRBD1. The germline V gene has CDR1 LNHDA and CDR2 SQIVND (reference sequence). With V trimmed by 2 bases and J by 10 bases, 7 bases remained unmatched. The CDR3 has 13 amino acids. CDR3 protein: CASSIQGGVRAFF. In DNA form, the CDR3 reads TGTGCCAGTAGTATACAGGGGGGCGTGAGAGCTTTCTTT.

This clone came up a few times. The chain employs TRBV19 and TRBJ2-6, with 7 bases matching TRBD2. The junction had 12 bases not matched to a gene; V was cut back by 7 bases and J by 3 bases. CDR1 and CDR2 (germline): LNHDA, SQIVND (reference sequence). The CDR3 covers 17 residues. The CDR3: CASTDTGGSFGANVLTF. Here the CDR3 DNA reads TGTGCCAGTACCGATACCGGGGGGTCCTTTGGGGCCAACGTCCTGACTTTC.

The CDR3 region has the DNA TGTGCCACCAGCGGGGGGAGGAGCAGGGGGCGCGGGCAGCCCCAGCATTTT. Translation gives CATSGGRSRGRGQPQHF. The rearrangement joins TRBV15 to TRBJ1-5; 8 bases align to TRBD1. Germline-derived CDR1 and CDR2 are LNHNV and YYDKDF (reference sequence). The CDR3 runs 17 residues. J was trimmed by 7 bases and V by 5 bases; bases with no gene match: 16.

Worth noting for this clone: As the CDR3 is not closed by the conserved phenylalanine or tryptophan, this likely results from a read error. Written as DNA, the CDR3 is TGTGCCTGGAGTTCGGGACTGCTCTATGGCTACACCGTC. Encoded protein: CAWSSGLLYGYTV. The J gene is TRBJ1-2, the V gene TRBV30; weak D call: TRBD1 (5 bases). Germline loops: CDR1 GTSNPN, CDR2 SVGIG (reference sequence). V was trimmed by 2 bases and J by 4 bases, leaving 11 bases between them. This CDR3 contains 13 residues.

In this sample, this clone turned up once. The CDR3 DNA sequence: TGTGCCAGCAGCTTAGCCGGAGGTCGGAACGGCGAGCAGTACTTC. Its protein is CASSLAGGRNGEQYF. The gene calls are TRBV7-2 and TRBJ2-7; D might be TRBD2 (5 bases). V lost 0 bases and J lost 6, with 15 bases in between. The CDR3 length is 15 residues. CDR1 and CDR2 from the germline V gene are SGHTA and FQGNSA.

This chain links TRBV28 with TRBJ1-1; the D gene is possibly TRBD1 (5 bases). The CDR3 runs 15 residues. Germline-derived CDR1 and CDR2 are MDHEN and SYDVKM. The germline V and J ends were trimmed by 4 bases and 1 base, with 13 bases remaining between them. CDR3 DNA: TGTGCCAGCAGTTCCTGGGGGGGAAAGAACACTGAAGCTTTCTTT. This codes for CASSSWGGKNTEAFF. The full variable domain, completed using reference TRBV28 and TRBJ1-1, is DVKVTQSSRYLVKRTGEKVFLECVQDMDHENMFWYRQDPGLGLRLIYFSYDVKMKEKGDIPEGYSVSREKKERFSLILESASTNQTSMYLCASSSWGGKNTEAFFGQGTRLTVV.

The chain couples TRBV9 to TRBJ2-2; 10 bases fit TRBD1. Germline V gives CDR1 SGDLS, CDR2 YYNGEE. Trimming removed 2 bases from V and 4 bases from J; junction bases left unmatched: 2. This CDR3 is built from 15 residues. The chain's CDR3 is CASSVRDRGTGELFF. CDR3 in DNA: TGTGCCAGCAGCGTCCGGGACAGGGGCACCGGGGAGCTGTTTTTT.

The chain combines TRBV6-5 with TRBJ1-1; D ambiguous. The length of the CDR3 is 15 residues. The germline V gene has CDR1 MNHEY and CDR2 SVGAGI. Trimming cost V 0 bases and J 5 bases, with 13 bases left between them. The chain's CDR3 is CASSYSPVEWTEAFF. For the CDR3, the DNA is TGTGCCAGCAGTTACTCTCCGGTAGAGTGGACTGAAGCTTTCTTT.

The genes are TRBV5-1 and TRBJ1-1; TRBD1 aligns across 9 bases. V lost 5 bases and J lost 3; bases outside the gene matches: 2. The CDR3 totals 13 residues. The germline CDR1 and CDR2 sequences are SGHRS and YFSETQ. CDR3 in amino acids: CASRGQGDTEAFF. DNA of the CDR3: TGCGCCAGCAGGGGACAGGGAGACACTGAAGCTTTCTTT. Filled out from reference TRBV5-1 and TRBJ1-1, the complete variable domain reads KAGVTQTPRYLIKTRGQQVTLSCSPISGHRSVSWYQQTPGQGLQFLFEYFSETQRNKGNFPGRFSGRQFSNSRSEMNVSTLELGDSALYLCASRGQGDTEAFFGQGTRLTVV.

The chain uses TRBV7-6 and TRBJ1-1; the D gene is possibly TRBD1 (5 bases). This CDR3 has 15 amino acids. The germline CDR1 and CDR2 sequences are SGHVS and FNYEAQ. V was shortened by 1 base and J by 1 base, with 10 bases between the two germline ends. DNA for the CDR3: TGTGCCAGCAGCTTAGATGGACACCAGAACACTGAAGCTTTCTTT. Translated, it gives CASSLDGHQNTEAFF.

This clone was found a few times. The genes are TRBV30 and TRBJ2-1; 13 bases agree with TRBD2. V shed 6 bases and J 7 bases; nucleotides not matched to a gene: 9. This CDR3 has 15 amino acids. In germline, CDR1 is GTSNPN, CDR2 SVGIG (reference sequence). CDR3 region: CACALGLAGSNEQFF. The CDR3 DNA reads as TGTGCCTGTGCCCTGGGACTAGCGGGATCTAATGAGCAGTTCTTC. Using reference TRBV30 and TRBJ2-1 for the parts outside the CDR3, the full variable domain is SQTIHQWPATLVQPVGSPLSLECTVEGTSNPNLYWYRQAAGRGLQLLFYSVGIGQISSEVPQNLSASRPQDRQFILSSKKLLLSDSGFYLCACALGLAGSNEQFFGPGTRLTVL.